This TCR beta chain was sequenced in a study of early T cells in non-severe SARS-CoV-2 infection. Study results and limitations: The matching step, a VDJdb search, favored anti-spike CD8 responses and missed private and CD4 specificities.

Points on this clonotype: The target antigen is unknown.

In germline, CDR1 is DFQATT, CDR2 SNEGSKA (reference sequence). V trimming: 8 bases; J trimming: 6 bases; junction bases outside the gene matches: 13. The CDR3 covers 14 residues. Attachment of unique molecular identifiers was made to individual cDNA molecules. From the 5' RACE reads, TCRdb called clonotypes with MiXCR, one entry per CDR3 protein. The sample contains roughly 25,000 distinct CDR3 sequences, 5.1% of which appear only once. This rearrangement joins TRBV20-1 to TRBJ2-3; 8 bases align to TRBD2. The TCR sequence derives from an adult who was a healthcare worker with PCR-confirmed SARS-CoV-2 infection or an uninfected control (not recorded which). The sample taken for sequencing was whole blood. CDR3: CSPFPRLAGDTQYF. The CDR3 DNA reads TGCAGTCCCTTTCCGCGGCTAGCGGGTGATACGCAGTATTTT.